Below, 26 T cell receptor beta chains from the same sample are listed, as sequenced in a study of a mutant IDH1 vaccine in newly diagnosed glioma. Here immunoSEQ multiplex PCR was the method, and the copy in TCRdb shows in-frame clones only, minus some. The table shows fewer than 75,000 clones, with around 84% occurring only once. Noted time point: week 11, during vaccination. A 20-mer mutant IDH1 peptide at 300 ug was injected subcutaneously with topical imiquimod. Their antigen targets remain unknown. The specimen was PBMCs, collected from a glioma patient whose treatment included an IDH1 peptide vaccine. These receptors all come from a woman aged 50 to 60 with glioma.

A single count supports this clone. The chain recombines TRBV7-2 with TRBJ1-1; no firm D call. Germline CDR1 and CDR2: SGHTA and FQGNSA. V lost 2 bases and J lost 2, with 6 bases in between. The CDR3 extends over 13 amino acids. The CDR3 DNA follows: TGTGCCAGCAGCTTAAATAAAAACACTGAAGCTTTCTTT. Translating gives CASSLNKNTEAFF.

The chain recombines TRBV4-1 with TRBJ1-2, with no clear D. The CDR3 is 12 amino acids. CDR1 is MGHRA and CDR2 is YSYEKL in the germline V gene. V shed 3 bases and J shed 4 bases, with 6 bases lying between them. CDR3 DNA: TGCGCCAGCAGCCAGGGTACCTATGGCTACACCTTC. Translated, it gives CASSQGTYGYTF.

The chain employs TRBV7-9 and TRBJ2-7; TRBD1 aligns across 8 bases. This CDR3 region has 17 residues. CDR1 and CDR2 (germline): SEHNR, FQNEAQ (reference sequence). V lost 5 bases to trimming and J lost 3 bases; unmatched junction nucleotides: 15. CDR3 sequence: CASSLDREVLGFYEQYF. CDR3 DNA sequence: TGTGCCAGCAGCCTGGACAGGGAGGTCCTGGGGTTCTACGAGCAGTACTTC.

The count of this clone is one. The V gene is TRBV19, the J gene TRBJ2-6; D unclear. CDR1 LNHDA and CDR2 SQIVND come from the germline V gene (reference sequence). CDR3 size: 15 residues. V was clipped by 9 bases and J by 0 bases, with 12 bases between them. Here the CDR3 reads CASLSRSSGANVLTF. The CDR3 coding sequence is TGTGCCAGCCTGAGCAGGAGCTCTGGGGCCAACGTCCTGACTTTC.

The rearrangement links TRBV4-1 to TRBJ1-5, with D unclear. The CDR3 is 13 amino acids. Germline loops: CDR1 MGHRA, CDR2 YSYEKL. Trimming took off 0 bases at V and 5 bases at J, with 5 bases between the two ends. The CDR3 region is CASSQDRYQPQHF. The CDR3 bases are TGCGCCAGCAGCCAAGATAGGTATCAGCCCCAGCATTTT.

The CDR3 is CASSFGAGTNEKLFF. The CDR3 coding sequence is TGTGCCAGCAGCTTCGGGGCGGGAACTAATGAAAAACTGTTTTTT. The chain uses TRBV7-8 and TRBJ1-4; D is perhaps TRBD1 (5 bases). V lost 3 bases to trimming and J lost 1 base, with 9 bases between them. The germline gives CDR1 SGHVS, CDR2 FQNEAQ. The CDR3 is 15 amino acids.

The V gene is TRBV18, the J gene TRBJ1-1; D is unresolved. This CDR3 comprises 13 residues. The germline CDR1 and CDR2 sequences are KGHSH and LQKENI. V shed 5 bases and J shed 3 bases, with 10 bases lying between them. The DNA of the CDR3 is TGTGCCAGCTCAAGGACTTTGGACACTGAAGCTTTCTTT. Protein product: CASSRTLDTEAFF. Looking up the rest from reference TRBV18 and TRBJ1-1 gives the full variable domain: NAGVMQNPRHLVRRRGQEARLRCSPMKGHSHVYWYRQLPEEGLKFMVYLQKENIIDESGMPKERFSAEFPKEGPSILRIQQVVRGDSAAYFCASSRTLDTEAFFGQGTRLTVV.

The gene calls are TRBV28 and TRBJ2-2; 7 bases are shared with TRBD2. V was pared by 7 bases and J by 4 bases, with 6 bases of the junction left unmatched. This CDR3 contains 14 residues. Germline CDR1 is MDHEN and CDR2 is SYDVKM. CDR3 sequence: CASTRDYLTGELFF. CDR3 bases: TGTGCCAGCACCCGGGACTACCTCACCGGGGAGCTGTTTTTT.

The rearrangement joins TRBV27 to TRBJ2-4, with TRBD1 as a possible D gene (5 bases). This CDR3 has 17 residues. Germline V gene lookup returns CDR1 MNHEY and CDR2 SMNVEV (reference sequence). Trimming left V 0 bases short and J 0 bases short, with 12 bases between. The CDR3: CASSLSRTSLAKNIQYF. CDR3 sequence (DNA): TGTGCCAGCAGTTTATCTCGGACAAGCCTAGCCAAAAACATTCAGTACTTC.

This sequence joins TRBV18 and TRBJ2-2, with D possibly called TRBD1 or TRBD2 (6 bases each). V was trimmed by 2 bases and J by 3 bases, leaving 13 bases between them. CDR1 is KGHSH, CDR2 LQKENI, per germline. The CDR3 covers 16 residues. DNA for the CDR3: TGTGCCAGCTCACCAAGCAGGGGCGGGGACACCGGGGAGCTGTTTTTT. Amino acids: CASSPSRGGDTGELFF.

J is TRBJ2-5 and V is TRBV2; the match to TRBD2 covers 13 bases. The J segment lost 5 bases and the V segment lost 5 bases, leaving 8 bases of the junction unmatched. The CDR3 consists of 16 residues. The germline gives CDR1 SNHLY, CDR2 FYNNEI. Here the CDR3 reads CASSSLAGGPSETQYF. The DNA of the CDR3 is TGTGCCAGCAGTTCACTAGCGGGGGGGCCGAGCGAGACCCAGTACTTC. The whole variable domain, filled in from reference TRBV2 and TRBJ2-5, reads EPEVTQTPSHQVTQMGQEVILRCVPISNHLYFYWYRQILGQKVEFLVSFYNNEISEKSEIFDDQFSVERPDGSNFTLKIRSTKLEDSAMYFCASSSLAGGPSETQYFGPGTRLLVL.

This chain connects TRBV9 to TRBJ1-1; 7 bases are shared with TRBD1. Germline V gene lookup returns CDR1 SGDLS and CDR2 YYNGEE. The CDR3 loop spans 16 amino acids. V gave up 0 bases and J gave up 1 base; unmatched junction bases: 6. The CDR3 here is CASSVGGQAQNTEAFF. The CDR3 bases are TGTGCCAGCAGCGTAGGAGGACAGGCCCAGAACACTGAAGCTTTCTTT.

A single count supports this clone. The rearrangement uses TRBV7-9 and TRBJ2-5; D call uncertain. V was cut by 7 bases and J by 5 bases, with 23 bases left in between. The CDR3 extends over 16 amino acids. CDR1 SEHNR and CDR2 FQNEAQ come from the germline V gene (reference sequence). DNA of the CDR3: TGTGCCAGCATGTCCCAAGAAGGCCTACCCCGGGAGACCCAGTACTTC. As protein: CASMSQEGLPRETQYF.

The V gene is TRBV12-5, the J gene TRBJ1-5, with D maybe TRBD1 (5 bases). Trimming took off 3 bases at V and 3 bases at J, with 9 bases between the two ends. The CDR3 extends over 14 amino acids. The germline V gene encodes CDR1 LGHNT and CDR2 FRNRAP. CDR3 sequence reads: CASGLLGVNQPQHF. For the CDR3, the DNA is TGTGCTAGTGGTTTATTGGGGGTCAATCAGCCCCAGCATTTT.

This clone was seen a handful of times. This chain connects TRBV27 to TRBJ2-7; the D is unclear. V was clipped by 3 bases and J by 3 bases, with 6 bases between them. The germline V gene encodes CDR1 MNHEY and CDR2 SMNVEV (reference sequence). This CDR3 spans 12 amino acids. CDR3 amino acids: CASSFFSYEQYF. The CDR3, as DNA: TGTGCCAGCAGTTTTTTCAGCTACGAGCAGTACTTC.

This clone was found once. V and J are TRBV7-6 and TRBJ1-6; 8 bases agree with TRBD1. V lost 5 bases, J lost 7 bases, and 4 bases stayed unmatched. CDR3 length: 14 amino acids. Germline loops: CDR1 SGHVS, CDR2 FNYEAQ. For the CDR3, the DNA is TGTGCCAGCAGCCTCGACAGGGGAAATTCACCCCTCCACTTT. As protein: CASSLDRGNSPLHF.

J is TRBJ1-1 and V is TRBV27; D possibly corresponds to TRBD1 (5 bases). Germline lookup yields CDR1 MNHEY and CDR2 SMNVEV (reference sequence). Trimming pared 0 bases from V and 4 bases from J, leaving 9 bases between. This CDR3 spans 14 amino acids. The CDR3 DNA follows: TGTGCCAGCAGTTTATCGGGGGGTGGCACTGAAGCTTTCTTT. It specifies CASSLSGGGTEAFF.

V gene TRBV5-4 combines with J gene TRBJ1-6; 7 nucleotides align to TRBD1. The CDR3 sequence is 17 residues long. Germline V gene lookup returns CDR1 SGHNT and CDR2 YYREEE (reference sequence). J was trimmed by 4 bases and V by 3 bases; bases with no gene match: 10. CDR3 nucleotide sequence: TGTGCCAGCAGCTCCGGACAGGCCGGGGATTATAATTCACCCCTCCACTTT. Amino acids: CASSSGQAGDYNSPLHF.

The chain carries TRBV4-2 and TRBJ1-4, with D unresolved. Trimming stripped 4 bases from V and 0 bases from J, with 12 bases between. Germline lookup yields CDR1 LGHNA and CDR2 YNFKEQ. CDR3 length: 16 residues. CDR3 sequence (DNA): TGTGCCAGCAGCCCCCTTGGATCGACAACTAATGAAAAACTGTTTTTT. This sequence encodes CASSPLGSTTNEKLFF.

The V gene is TRBV29-1, the J gene TRBJ1-5, with 8 bases matching TRBD1. CDR3 length: 15 residues. After removal of 1 base from V and 6 bases from J, the junction contained 8 bases not matched to a gene. Germline lookup yields CDR1 SQVTM and CDR2 ANQGSEA. The CDR3 loop reads CSVEVGQGAGQPQHF. Here the CDR3 DNA reads TGCAGCGTTGAAGTCGGGCAGGGGGCGGGTCAGCCCCAGCATTTT.

The chain employs TRBV6-5 and TRBJ1-5; tentatively, D is TRBD1 (6 bases). V lost 3 bases and J lost 3, with 12 bases in between. The CDR3 is 15 residues long. CDR1 is MNHEY, CDR2 SVGAGI, per germline. CDR3 sequence reads: CASSYSGQTNQPQHF. Written as DNA, the CDR3 is TGTGCCAGCAGTTATTCCGGACAGACCAATCAGCCCCAGCATTTT.

CDR3 residues: CASSETDRGSRGTEAFF. Written as DNA, the CDR3 is TGTGCCAGCAGTGAAACTGACAGGGGGTCGAGGGGCACTGAAGCTTTCTTT. This chain connects TRBV2 to TRBJ1-1; 9 positions agree with TRBD1. The CDR3 length is 17 residues. The trim removed 2 bases at V and 4 bases at J, leaving 11 bases unmatched. Germline V gives CDR1 SNHLY, CDR2 FYNNEI.

V is TRBV5-1 and J is TRBJ2-7; D perhaps matches TRBD1 (5 bases). V was cut by 0 bases and J by 1 base, with 11 bases left in between. Germline V gene lookup returns CDR1 SGHRS and CDR2 YFSETQ. CDR3 size: 15 residues. DNA for the CDR3: TGCGCCAGCAGCTTGGGCAGGGTGGAGTCCTACGAGCAGTACTTC. As protein: CASSLGRVESYEQYF.

The J gene is TRBJ1-1, the V gene TRBV27; 7 bases align to TRBD1. This CDR3 spans 18 amino acids. V trimming: 4 bases; J trimming: 0 bases; junction bases outside the gene matches: 14. Germline loops: CDR1 MNHEY, CDR2 SMNVEV (reference sequence). The CDR3 nucleotides are TGTGCCAGCAGTTCCCACAGGGGAGGGATCCGGGTGAACACTGAAGCTTTCTTT. Encoded protein: CASSSHRGGIRVNTEAFF.

The chain employs TRBV2 and TRBJ2-2; the match to TRBD1 covers 9 bases. CDR3 length: 15 residues. The ends lost 4 bases at V and 2 bases at J; junction bases unmatched: 2. CDR1 and CDR2 from the germline V gene are SNHLY and FYNNEI. In DNA, the CDR3 is TGTGCCAGCAGTGGACAGGGGGGAAACACCGGGGAGCTGTTTTTT. It codes for CASSGQGGNTGELFF.

This clone was seen a few times. J is TRBJ2-2 and V is TRBV4-3; the D is unclear. Germline lookup yields CDR1 LGHNA and CDR2 YSLEER. V was clipped by 1 base and J by 8 bases, with 11 bases between them. This CDR3 comprises 14 residues. The CDR3: CASSQVLHSGELFF. CDR3 DNA: TGCGCCAGCAGCCAAGTCTTACACTCAGGGGAGCTGTTTTTT.